Listed here are 17 T cell receptor beta chains from one sample, sequenced in a study of vaccination and CD4 T cells after COVID-19. Sequenced with the Oncomine TCR Beta short-read assay was DNA taken from cultured CD4+ T cells. TCRdb used MiXCR to reprocess the PCR reads, holding one entry per CDR3 protein. The data hold approximately 17,000 distinct CDR3 sequences, with under 55% observed a single time. For these TCRs, the target antigens are not known. Treatment here: roughly nine-day PBMC culture with coronavirus spike peptide pools or control peptides (ViraFEST assay). Sequenced here: CD4+ T cells from blood, cultured in vitro, sampled before SARS-CoV-2 vaccination. The receptors originated from a human donor who had recovered from COVID-19.

This clonotype was observed once. The gene calls are TRBV19 and TRBJ1-5; D uncertain. The CDR3 is 15 amino acids. CDR1 is LNHDA, CDR2 SQIVND, per germline (reference sequence). V lost 4 bases, J lost 11 bases, and 21 bases lay in between. The CDR3 nucleotides read TGTGCCAGTAGTACCCCCGAAAGGGCCCCAGTGGCCCAGCATTTT. Amino acid sequence: CASSTPERAPVAQHF.

V gene TRBV27 combines with J gene TRBJ1-1, with TRBD1 identical over 9 bases. CDR1 and CDR2 (germline): MNHEY, SMNVEV (reference sequence). The CDR3 spans 17 residues. V lost 5 bases to trimming and J lost 0 bases; unmatched junction nucleotides: 10. DNA for the CDR3: TGTGCCAGCAGTAAGGACAGGGGAGGTCCTTTGAACACTGAAGCTTTCTTT. It is translated as CASSKDRGGPLNTEAFF.

The chain couples TRBV20-1 to TRBJ1-2; 8 nucleotides agree with TRBD1. The CDR3 has 13 residues. The V gene's germline CDR1 is DFQATT and CDR2 SNEGSKA (reference sequence). The ends lost 5 bases at V and 5 bases at J; junction bases unmatched: 7. DNA for the CDR3: TGCAGTGCTCCACGGACAGGGTCATATGGCTACACCTTC. Protein: CSAPRTGSYGYTF.

The chain has TRBV6-1 and TRBJ1-5, with D unclear. Trimming took 2 bases from V and 7 from J, leaving 12 bases between them. The CDR3 is 14 residues long. Germline V CDR1 and CDR2: MNHNS, SASEGT. The CDR3, as DNA: TGTGCCAGCAGTGAAATAGGCGGGGAACAGCCCCAGCATTTT. Amino acids: CASSEIGGEQPQHF.

The V and J genes are TRBV19 and TRBJ1-6; tentatively, D is TRBD1 (6 bases). Per germline, CDR1 LNHDA and CDR2 SQIVND (reference sequence). CDR3 length: 15 amino acids. The germline V and J ends were trimmed by 5 bases and 0 bases, with 8 bases remaining between them. The CDR3 nucleotides read TGTGCCAGTAGTGGACAGTACTCCTATAATTCACCCCTCCACTTT. It is translated as CASSGQYSYNSPLHF.

A single count supports this clonotype. The chain links TRBV6-1 to TRBJ2-7; D call uncertain. The V and J ends lost 3 bases and 3 bases respectively, with 12 bases between them. Germline assignment: CDR1 MNHNS and CDR2 SASEGT. The CDR3 has 14 amino acids. The CDR3 is CASSEAVKYYEQYF. The CDR3 DNA reads TGTGCCAGCAGTGAGGCCGTGAAGTACTACGAGCAGTACTTC.

The rearrangement joins TRBV11-2 to TRBJ1-2; 7 bases fit TRBD1. The CDR3 is 12 residues long. Per the germline V gene, CDR1 is SGHAT and CDR2 is FQNNGV. The junction had 1 base not matched to a gene; V was cut back by 2 bases and J by 7 bases. CDR3 in amino acids: CASSLSGGGYTF. Written as DNA, the CDR3 is TGTGCCAGCAGCTTATCAGGGGGTGGCTACACCTTC.

The CDR3 spells CASSGPGQGREYTEAFF. CDR3 sequence (DNA): TGCGCCAGCAGCGGACCGGGACAGGGGAGGGAGTACACTGAAGCTTTCTTT. V usage is TRBV10-1 and J usage is TRBJ1-1; 10 nucleotides agree with TRBD1. J lost 3 bases, V lost 6 bases, and 13 bases had no gene match. The CDR3 totals 17 residues. Germline V gene lookup returns CDR1 WNHNN and CDR2 SYGVQD (reference sequence).

This chain uses TRBV6-1 with TRBJ2-1; 7 bases map to TRBD1. CDR1 and CDR2 (germline): MNHNS, SASEGT. J was trimmed by 5 bases and V by 4 bases; bases with no gene match: 5. The CDR3 sequence is 14 residues long. The CDR3 nucleotides are TGTGCCAGCAGTGTGGGGACAGTGAACAATGAGCAGTTCTTC. This sequence encodes CASSVGTVNNEQFF.

The CDR3 DNA follows: TGTGCCAGCAGGCGACGGGGTGAGGATCAGCCCCAGCATTTT. This sequence encodes CASRRRGEDQPQHF. The rearrangement joins TRBV27 to TRBJ1-5; D gene unclear. The CDR3 contains 14 residues. Germline assignment: CDR1 MNHEY and CDR2 SMNVEV (reference sequence). The V and J ends lost 6 bases and 5 bases respectively, with 14 bases between them.

The chain employs TRBV9 and TRBJ1-6; the match to TRBD1 covers 8 bases. The CDR3 has 14 amino acids. V lost 3 bases to trimming and J lost 8 bases; unmatched junction nucleotides: 4. Germline CDR1 SGDLS, CDR2 YYNGEE. The CDR3 loop reads CASSATGDYSPLHF. CDR3 nucleotide sequence: TGTGCCAGCAGCGCGACAGGGGATTATTCACCCCTCCACTTT. The full variable domain, its missing parts supplied by reference TRBV9 and TRBJ1-6, is DSGVTQTPKHLITATGQRVTLRCSPRSGDLSVYWYQQSLDQGLQFLIQYYNGEERAKGNILERFSAQQFPDLHSELNLSSLELGDSALYFCASSATGDYSPLHFGNGTRLTVT.

The chain carries TRBV29-1 and TRBJ2-7; D is unclear. Trimming took off 6 bases at V and 2 bases at J, with 8 bases between the two ends. The CDR3 is made up of 11 amino acids. The V gene's germline CDR1 is SQVTM and CDR2 ANQGSEA. CDR3 sequence reads: CSVLTAYEQYF. For the CDR3, the DNA is TGCAGCGTACTCACCGCCTACGAGCAGTACTTC.

V and J are TRBV28 and TRBJ1-2; tentatively, D is TRBD1 (5 bases). The CDR3 consists of 15 residues. Germline V gives CDR1 MDHEN, CDR2 SYDVKM. Trimming stripped 3 bases from V and 0 bases from J, with 11 bases between. CDR3 sequence reads: CASSFWGTANYGYTF. The CDR3 coding sequence is TGTGCCAGCAGTTTTTGGGGCACCGCTAACTATGGCTACACCTTC.

CDR3 bases: TGCAGTGCTAGACCCCCGGTGGGGGGGTCCTATGGCTACACCTTC. Translation: CSARPPVGGSYGYTF. The gene calls are TRBV20-1 and TRBJ1-2, with D possibly being TRBD1 (5 bases). V lost 2 bases to trimming and J lost 4 bases, with 17 bases between them. CDR1 is DFQATT and CDR2 is SNEGSKA in the germline V gene (reference sequence). This CDR3 is 15 amino acids long.

This clonotype showed up just a few times. This chain connects TRBV7-6 to TRBJ1-1; D remains unclear. Trimming stripped 4 bases from V and 5 bases from J, with 11 bases between. CDR3 length equals 13 residues. Germline V lookup: CDR1 SGHVS, CDR2 FNYEAQ. CDR3 bases: TGTGCCAGCAGCTCGAGAAGTAGGACTGAAGCTTTCTTT. Translation gives CASSSRSRTEAFF.

This chain joins TRBV15 and TRBJ1-6, with unresolved D. V gave up 4 bases and J gave up 5 bases, with 15 bases separating them. Germline V gives CDR1 LNHNV, CDR2 YYDKDF (reference sequence). This CDR3 is built from 16 residues. This CDR3 is CATSTRPTSDNSPLHF. The CDR3 DNA reads as TGTGCCACCAGCACCCGGCCAACCTCGGATAATTCACCCCTCCACTTT.

The CDR3 region is CSAPFRETMNTEAFF. CDR3 DNA sequence: TGCAGTGCCCCCTTTCGGGAGACCATGAACACTGAAGCTTTCTTT. The chain has TRBV20-1 and TRBJ1-1, with unresolved D. Deletions cut 6 bases from V and 0 bases from J, with 17 bases between. The length of the CDR3 is 15 residues. Germline CDR1 DFQATT, CDR2 SNEGSKA (reference sequence).